The T cell receptor beta chain described here comes from a study of shared clonotypes between healthy human individuals. Here immunoSEQ multiplex PCR was the method, and the copy in TCRdb shows in-frame clones only, minus some. Of around 2.1 million clones detected, 85% to 95% appear once; the ten largest clones hold about 1.8%. Naivety among CD8 cells was defined by CD45RO negativity and positive CCR7 selection, thereby excluding terminally differentiated effector memory CD45RA+ cells. All donors were Caucasian adults living in Nashville, Tennessee. As concerns this clone: Its antigen is unidentified.

The V gene lost 3 bases and the J gene lost 1 base, with 10 bases spanning the gap. Germline CDR1 and CDR2: GTSNPN and SVGIG (reference sequence). The CDR3 extends over 13 amino acids. Overall study findings and caveats: Sampling covered nothing but blood. Tissue TCR repertoires likely differ from those found in blood.

The chain has TRBV30 and TRBJ2-7; possibly TRBD2 for D (5 bases). Sequencing was carried out using naive CD8+ T cells from PBMCs. This TCR derives from a man aged 18-30 years in good health. Some clones in this sample may be carry-over from other donors' samples. CDR3 amino acids: CAWRSPGSYEQYF. The CDR3 DNA reads as TGTGCCTGGAGGTCACCGGGATCCTACGAGCAGTACTTC.